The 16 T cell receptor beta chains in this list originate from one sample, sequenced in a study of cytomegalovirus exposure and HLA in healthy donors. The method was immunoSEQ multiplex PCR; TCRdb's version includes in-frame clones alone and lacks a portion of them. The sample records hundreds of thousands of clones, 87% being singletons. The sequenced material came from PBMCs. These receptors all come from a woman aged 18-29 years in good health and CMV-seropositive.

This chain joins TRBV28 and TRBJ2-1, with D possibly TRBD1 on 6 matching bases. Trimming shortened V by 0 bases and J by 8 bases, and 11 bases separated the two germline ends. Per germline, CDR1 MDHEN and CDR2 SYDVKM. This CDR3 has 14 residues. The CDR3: CASSLWTGIDEQFF. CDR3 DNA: TGTGCCAGCAGTTTATGGACAGGTATCGATGAGCAGTTCTTC.

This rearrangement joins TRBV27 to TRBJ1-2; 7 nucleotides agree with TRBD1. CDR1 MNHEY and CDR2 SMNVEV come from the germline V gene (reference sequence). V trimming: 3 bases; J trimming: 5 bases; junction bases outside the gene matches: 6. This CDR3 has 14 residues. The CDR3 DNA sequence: TGTGCCAGCAGTTTGAAGGGGGCGACTTATGGCTACACCTTC. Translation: CASSLKGATYGYTF.

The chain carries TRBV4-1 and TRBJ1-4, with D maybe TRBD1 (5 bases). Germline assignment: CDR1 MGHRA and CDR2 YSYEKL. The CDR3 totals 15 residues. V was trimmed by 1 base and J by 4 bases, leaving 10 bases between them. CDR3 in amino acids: CASSQGQSFNEKLFF. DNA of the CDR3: TGCGCCAGCAGCCAAGGACAGTCATTTAATGAAAAACTGTTTTTT.

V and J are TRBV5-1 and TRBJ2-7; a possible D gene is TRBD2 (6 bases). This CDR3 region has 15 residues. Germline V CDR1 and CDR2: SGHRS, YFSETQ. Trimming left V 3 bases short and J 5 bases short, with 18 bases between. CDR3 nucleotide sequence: TGCGCCAGCAGCTCCCCCGGGACGGCGGGGCACGAGCAGTACTTC. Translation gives CASSSPGTAGHEQYF.

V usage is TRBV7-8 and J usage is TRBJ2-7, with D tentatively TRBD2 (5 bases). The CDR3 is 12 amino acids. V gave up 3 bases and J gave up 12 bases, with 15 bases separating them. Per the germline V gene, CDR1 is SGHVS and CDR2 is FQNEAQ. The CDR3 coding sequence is TGTGCCAGCAGCTTTTCTCGGAGGCCCGGGTACTTC. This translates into CASSFSRRPGYF.

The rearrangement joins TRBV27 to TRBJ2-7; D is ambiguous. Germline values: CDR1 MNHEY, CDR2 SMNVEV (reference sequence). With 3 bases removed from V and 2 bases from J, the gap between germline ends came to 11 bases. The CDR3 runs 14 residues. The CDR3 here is CASSFTGQPYEQYF. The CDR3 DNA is TGTGCCAGCAGTTTTACTGGGCAGCCCTACGAGCAGTACTTC.

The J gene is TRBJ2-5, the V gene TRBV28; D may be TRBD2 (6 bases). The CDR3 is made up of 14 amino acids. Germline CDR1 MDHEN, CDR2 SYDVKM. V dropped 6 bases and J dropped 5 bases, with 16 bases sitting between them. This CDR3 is CASRATGVDETQYF. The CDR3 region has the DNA TGTGCCAGCAGGGCGACGGGAGTTGACGAGACCCAGTACTTC. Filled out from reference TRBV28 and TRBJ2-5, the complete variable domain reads DVKVTQSSRYLVKRTGEKVFLECVQDMDHENMFWYRQDPGLGLRLIYFSYDVKMKEKGDIPEGYSVSREKKERFSLILESASTNQTSMYLCASRATGVDETQYFGPGTRLLVL.

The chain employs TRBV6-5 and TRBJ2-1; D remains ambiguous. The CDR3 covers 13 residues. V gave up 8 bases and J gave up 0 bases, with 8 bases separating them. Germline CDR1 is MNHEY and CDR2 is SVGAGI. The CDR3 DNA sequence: TGTGCCAGCCATCGTAGCTCCTACAATGAGCAGTTCTTC. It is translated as CASHRSSYNEQFF.

CDR3 nucleotide sequence: TGTGCCAGCTCGTCCGGACAGGGGTTATTCTTGAATCAGTTCTTC. It yields the protein CASSSGQGLFLNQFF. The chain joins TRBV18 to TRBJ2-1, with 9 bases identical to TRBD1. The CDR3 consists of 15 residues. Germline assignment: CDR1 KGHSH and CDR2 LQKENI. The ends lost 6 bases at V and 13 bases at J; junction bases unmatched: 16. The full variable domain, completed using reference TRBV18 and TRBJ2-1, is NAGVMQNPRHLVRRRGQEARLRCSPMKGHSHVYWYRQLPEEGLKFMVYLQKENIIDESGMPKERFSAEFPKEGPSILRIQQVVRGDSAAYFCASSSGQGLFLNQFFGPGTRLTVL.

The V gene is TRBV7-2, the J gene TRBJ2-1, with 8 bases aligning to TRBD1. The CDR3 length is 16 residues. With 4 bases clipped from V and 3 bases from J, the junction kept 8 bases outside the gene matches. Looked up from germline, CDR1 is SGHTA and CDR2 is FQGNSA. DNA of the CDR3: TGTGCCAGCAGCTCCAGGGGGCTAGGCAACTACAATGAGCAGTTCTTC. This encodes CASSSRGLGNYNEQFF.

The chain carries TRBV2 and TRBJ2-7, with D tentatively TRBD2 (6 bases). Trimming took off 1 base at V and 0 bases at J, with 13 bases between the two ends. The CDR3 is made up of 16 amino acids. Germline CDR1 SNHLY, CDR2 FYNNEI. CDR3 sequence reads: CASSEEGSGNSYEQYF. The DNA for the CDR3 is TGTGCCAGCAGTGAAGAGGGTAGCGGAAACTCCTACGAGCAGTACTTC.

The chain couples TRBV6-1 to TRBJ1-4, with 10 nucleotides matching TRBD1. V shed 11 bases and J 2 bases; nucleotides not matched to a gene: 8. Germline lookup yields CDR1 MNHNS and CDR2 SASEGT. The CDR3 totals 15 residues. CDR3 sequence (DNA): TGTGCCGCCGGGACAGGGGTTGTGACTAATGAAAAACTGTTTTTT. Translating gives CAAGTGVVTNEKLFF.

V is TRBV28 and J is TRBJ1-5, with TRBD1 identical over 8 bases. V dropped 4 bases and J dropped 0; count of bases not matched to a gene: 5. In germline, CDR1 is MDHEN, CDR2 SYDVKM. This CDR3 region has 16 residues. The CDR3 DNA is TGTGCCAGCAGTTCGGACAGGGATTATAGCAATCAGCCCCAGCATTTT. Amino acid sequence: CASSSDRDYSNQPQHF.

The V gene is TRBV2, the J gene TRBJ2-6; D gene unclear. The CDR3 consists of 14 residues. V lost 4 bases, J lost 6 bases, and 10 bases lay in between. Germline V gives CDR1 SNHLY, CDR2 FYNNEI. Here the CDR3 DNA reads TGTGCCAGCAGTGGCTCCACAGTGGCCAACGTCCTGACTTTC. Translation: CASSGSTVANVLTF.

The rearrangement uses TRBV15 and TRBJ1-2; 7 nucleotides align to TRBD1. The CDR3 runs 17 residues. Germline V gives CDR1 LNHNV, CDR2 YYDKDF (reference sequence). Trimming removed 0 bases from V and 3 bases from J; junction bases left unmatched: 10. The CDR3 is CATSRDPKRGGDYGYTF. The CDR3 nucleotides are TGTGCCACCAGCAGAGATCCAAAAAGAGGGGGCGACTATGGCTACACCTTC. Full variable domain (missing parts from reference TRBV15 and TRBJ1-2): DAMVIQNPRYQVTQFGKPVTLSCSQTLNHNVMYWYQQKSSQAPKLLFHYYDKDFNNEADTPDNFQSRRPNTSFCFLDIRSPGLGDTAMYLCATSRDPKRGGDYGYTFGSGTRLTVV.

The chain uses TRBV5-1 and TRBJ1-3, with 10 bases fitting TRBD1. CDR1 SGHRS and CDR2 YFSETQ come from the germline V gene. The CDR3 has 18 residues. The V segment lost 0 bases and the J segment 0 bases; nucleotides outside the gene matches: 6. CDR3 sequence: CASSLVTGGLPSGNTIYF. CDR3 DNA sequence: TGCGCCAGCAGCTTGGTGACAGGGGGCCTTCCCTCTGGAAACACCATATATTTT.